This T cell receptor delta chain stems from a study of gamma-delta T cells after stem cell transplantation. As regards this clone: A much larger clone differs from this one at a single base, so this may be a read error.

The CDR3 has 21 residues. V shed 0 bases and J 0 bases; nucleotides not matched to a gene: 18. CDR1 GEAIGNYY and CDR2 EKD come from the germline V gene. TCRdb reran clone calling via CATT on the RT-PCR reads. The table has over 8,500 delta-chain clones, 1% to 1.5% seen once. Sequencing was done on a sample of gamma-delta T cells. This chain joins TRDV2 and TRDJ1, with 10 bases lining up with TRDD3. The clonotype comes from a human donor. It is not recorded whose cells these are; they may come from a transplant donor. The CDR3 here is CACDTVRKELGDPTHTDKLIF. In nucleotides, the CDR3 is TGTGCCTGTGACACCGTCCGGAAGGAACTGGGGGATCCTACGCACACCGATAAACTCATCTTT.